This T cell receptor (beta chain) was sequenced in a study of Ad26.COV2.S vaccination and SARS-CoV-2 variants. Notes on this clone: The antigen remains undetermined.

General observations from the study: Overall T cell responses may have been underestimated by the analyses of TCR breadth and depth. Among vaccine recipients, spike-specific TCR breadth exceeded that of placebo recipients.

The repertoire was sequenced with immunoSEQ multiplex PCR; TCRdb's copy has only in-frame clones and lacks some. The sample holds around 400,000 clones, 90% seen once. The CDR3 sequence is 9 residues long. Trimming shortened V by 6 bases and J by 12 bases, and 6 bases separated the two germline ends. Treatment noted: some 20 received Ad26.COV2.S at low or high dose, single or two shots; several received placebo; per-sample allocation not given. Vaccine and placebo recipients were sampled on day 63 after the first injection. The origin of this receptor is a person aged 18-65 years who received the Ad26.COV2.S COVID-19 vaccine or a placebo. The specimen comprised peripheral blood, sampled in a trial of Ad26.COV2.S vaccine versus placebo. The chain links TRBV23-1 to TRBJ1-5, with D hard to call. TRBV23-1 is reported as an ORF; its role is uncertain. The CDR3 sequence: CASRASQHF. CDR3 coding DNA: TGCGCCAGCAGGGCCAGCCAGCATTTT.